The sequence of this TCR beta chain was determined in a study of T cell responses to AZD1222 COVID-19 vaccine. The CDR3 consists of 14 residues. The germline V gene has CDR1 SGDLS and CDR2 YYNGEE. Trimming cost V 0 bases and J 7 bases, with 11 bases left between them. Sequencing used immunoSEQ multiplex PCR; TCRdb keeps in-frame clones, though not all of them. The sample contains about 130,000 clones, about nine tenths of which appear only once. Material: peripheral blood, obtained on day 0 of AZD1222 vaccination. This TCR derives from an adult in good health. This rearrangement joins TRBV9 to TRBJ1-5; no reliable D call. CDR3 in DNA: TGTGCCAGCAGCGTAGATTCGGGTCCGCAGCCCCAGCATTTT. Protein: CASSVDSGPQPQHF.